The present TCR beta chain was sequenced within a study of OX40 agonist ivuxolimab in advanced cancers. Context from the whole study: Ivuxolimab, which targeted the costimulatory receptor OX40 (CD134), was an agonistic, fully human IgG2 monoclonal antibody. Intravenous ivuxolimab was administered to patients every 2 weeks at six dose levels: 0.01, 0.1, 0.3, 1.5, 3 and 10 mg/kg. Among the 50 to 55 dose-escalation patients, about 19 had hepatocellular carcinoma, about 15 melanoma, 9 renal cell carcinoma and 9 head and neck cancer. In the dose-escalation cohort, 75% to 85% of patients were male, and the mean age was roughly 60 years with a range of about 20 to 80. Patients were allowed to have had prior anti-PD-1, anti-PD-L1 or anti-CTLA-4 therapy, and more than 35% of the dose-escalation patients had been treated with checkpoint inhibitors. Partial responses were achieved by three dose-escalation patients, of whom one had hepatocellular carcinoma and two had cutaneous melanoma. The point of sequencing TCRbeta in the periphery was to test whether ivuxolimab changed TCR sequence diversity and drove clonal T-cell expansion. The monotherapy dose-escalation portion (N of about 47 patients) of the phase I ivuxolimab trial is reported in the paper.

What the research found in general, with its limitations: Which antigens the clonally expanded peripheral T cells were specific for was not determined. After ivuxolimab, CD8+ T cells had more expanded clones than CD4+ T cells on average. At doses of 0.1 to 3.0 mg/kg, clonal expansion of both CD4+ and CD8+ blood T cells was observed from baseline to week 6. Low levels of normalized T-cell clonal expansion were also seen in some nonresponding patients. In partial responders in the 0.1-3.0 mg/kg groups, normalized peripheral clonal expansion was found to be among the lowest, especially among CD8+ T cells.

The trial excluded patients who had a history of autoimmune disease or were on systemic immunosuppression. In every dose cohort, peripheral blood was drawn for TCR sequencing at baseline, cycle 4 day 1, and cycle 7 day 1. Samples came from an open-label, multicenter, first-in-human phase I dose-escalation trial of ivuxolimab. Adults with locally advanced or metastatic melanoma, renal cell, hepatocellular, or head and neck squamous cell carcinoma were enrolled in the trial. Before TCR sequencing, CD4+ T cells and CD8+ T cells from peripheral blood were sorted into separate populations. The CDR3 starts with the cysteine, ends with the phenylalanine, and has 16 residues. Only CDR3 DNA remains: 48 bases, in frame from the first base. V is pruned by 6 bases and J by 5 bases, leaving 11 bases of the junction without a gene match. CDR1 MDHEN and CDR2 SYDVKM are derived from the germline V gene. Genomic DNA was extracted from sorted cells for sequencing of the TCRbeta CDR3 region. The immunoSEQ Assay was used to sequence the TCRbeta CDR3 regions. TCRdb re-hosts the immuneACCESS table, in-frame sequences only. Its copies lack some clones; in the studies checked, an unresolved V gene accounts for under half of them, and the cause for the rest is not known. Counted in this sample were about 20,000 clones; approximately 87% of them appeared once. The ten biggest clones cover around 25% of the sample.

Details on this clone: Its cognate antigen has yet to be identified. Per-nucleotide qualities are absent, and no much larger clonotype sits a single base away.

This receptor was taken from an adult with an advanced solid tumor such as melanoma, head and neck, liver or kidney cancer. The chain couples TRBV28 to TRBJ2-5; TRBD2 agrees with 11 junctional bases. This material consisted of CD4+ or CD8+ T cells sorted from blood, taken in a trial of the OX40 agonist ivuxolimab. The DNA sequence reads TGTGCCAGCAGGCCCTTGACTAGCGGGGTTAAGGAGACCCAGTACTTC. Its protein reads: CASRPLTSGVKETQYF.